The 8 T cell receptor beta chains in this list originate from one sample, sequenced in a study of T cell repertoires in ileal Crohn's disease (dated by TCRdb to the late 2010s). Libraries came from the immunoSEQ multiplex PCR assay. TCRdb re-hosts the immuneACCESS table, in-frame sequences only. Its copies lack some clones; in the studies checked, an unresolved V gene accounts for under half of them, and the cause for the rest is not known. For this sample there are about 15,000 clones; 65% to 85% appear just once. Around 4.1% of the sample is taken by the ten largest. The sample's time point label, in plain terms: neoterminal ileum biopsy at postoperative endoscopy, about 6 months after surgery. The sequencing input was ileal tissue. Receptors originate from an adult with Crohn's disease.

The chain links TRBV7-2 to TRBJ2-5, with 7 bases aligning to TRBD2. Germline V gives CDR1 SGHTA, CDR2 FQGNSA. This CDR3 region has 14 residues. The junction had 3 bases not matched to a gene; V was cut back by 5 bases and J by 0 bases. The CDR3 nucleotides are TGTGCCAGCAGCCACCTAGCGGACCAAGAGACCCAGTACTTC. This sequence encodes CASSHLADQETQYF.

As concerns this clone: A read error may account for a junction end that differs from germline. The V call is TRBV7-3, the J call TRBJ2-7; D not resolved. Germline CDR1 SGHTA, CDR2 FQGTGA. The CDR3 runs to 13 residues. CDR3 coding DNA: TGTGCCAGCAGCTTACAAGACGGCTACAAGCAGTACTTC. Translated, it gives CASSLQDGYKQYF.

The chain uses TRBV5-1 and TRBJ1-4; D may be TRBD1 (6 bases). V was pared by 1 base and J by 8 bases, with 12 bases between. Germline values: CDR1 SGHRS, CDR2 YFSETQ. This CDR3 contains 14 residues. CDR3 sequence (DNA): TGCGCCAGCAGCTTGAGCCAGGGGTCCGAAAAACTGTTTTTT. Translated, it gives CASSLSQGSEKLFF. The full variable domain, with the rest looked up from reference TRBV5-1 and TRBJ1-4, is KAGVTQTPRYLIKTRGQQVTLSCSPISGHRSVSWYQQTPGQGLQFLFEYFSETQRNKGNFPGRFSGRQFSNSRSEMNVSTLELGDSALYLCASSLSQGSEKLFFGSGTQLSVL.

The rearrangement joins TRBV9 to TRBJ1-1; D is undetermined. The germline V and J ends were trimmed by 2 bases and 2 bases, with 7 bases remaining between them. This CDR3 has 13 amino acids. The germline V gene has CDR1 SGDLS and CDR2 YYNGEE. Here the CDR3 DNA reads TGTGCCAGCAGCGTGACGGGAAACACTGAAGCTTTCTTT. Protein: CASSVTGNTEAFF. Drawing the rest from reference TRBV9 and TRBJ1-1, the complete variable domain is DSGVTQTPKHLITATGQRVTLRCSPRSGDLSVYWYQQSLDQGLQFLIQYYNGEERAKGNILERFSAQQFPDLHSELNLSSLELGDSALYFCASSVTGNTEAFFGQGTRLTVV.

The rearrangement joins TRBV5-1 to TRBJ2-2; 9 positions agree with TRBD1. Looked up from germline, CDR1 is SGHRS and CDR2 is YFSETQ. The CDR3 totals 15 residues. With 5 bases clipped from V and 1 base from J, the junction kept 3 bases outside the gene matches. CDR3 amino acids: CASSWGQGNTGELFF. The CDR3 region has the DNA TGCGCCAGCAGTTGGGGACAGGGGAACACCGGGGAGCTGTTTTTT.

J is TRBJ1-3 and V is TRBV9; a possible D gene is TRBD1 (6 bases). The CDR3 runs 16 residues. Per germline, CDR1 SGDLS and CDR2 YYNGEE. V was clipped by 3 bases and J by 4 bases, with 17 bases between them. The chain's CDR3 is CASSGSLGQGGNTIYF. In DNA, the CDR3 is TGTGCCAGCAGCGGAAGCCTGGGACAAGGGGGAAACACCATATATTTT.

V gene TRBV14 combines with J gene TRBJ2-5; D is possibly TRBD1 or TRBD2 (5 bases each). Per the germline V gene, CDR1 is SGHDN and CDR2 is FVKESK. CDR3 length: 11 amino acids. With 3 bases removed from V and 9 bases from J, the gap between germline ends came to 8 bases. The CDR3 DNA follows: TGTGCCAGCAGCCACGTGGGGGCCCAGTACTTC. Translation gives CASSHVGAQYF.

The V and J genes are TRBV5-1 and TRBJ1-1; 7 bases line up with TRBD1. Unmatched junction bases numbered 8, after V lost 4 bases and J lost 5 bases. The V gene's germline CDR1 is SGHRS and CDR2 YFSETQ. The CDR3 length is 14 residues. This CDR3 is CASSPRTGETEAFF. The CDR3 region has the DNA TGCGCCAGCAGCCCGAGGACAGGAGAGACTGAAGCTTTCTTT.